This record looks at one T cell receptor beta chain sequence and its context. CDR1 and CDR2 from the germline V gene are SGHVS and FQNEAQ. This CDR3 comprises 14 residues. V was trimmed by 4 bases and J by 6 bases, leaving 13 bases between them. This specimen comes from a study of patients and donors after allogeneic stem cell transplantation. TCRdb called the RT-PCR reads again in MiXCR, with one record for every CDR3 protein. Among about 960,000 distinct CDR3 sequences, around 17% were seen once, and the ten largest hold roughly 6.4%. The TCR originated in a human donor who was either an allogeneic HSCT recipient or a stem cell or donor lymphocyte infusion donor (not recorded which). It is not recorded whose cells these are; they may come from a transplant donor. The V gene is TRBV7-8, the J gene TRBJ2-1; maybe TRBD2 (6 bases). What was sequenced was blood, either unsorted or a sorted T cell fraction (not recorded which). CDR3 in amino acids: CASSSRLGFNEQFF. In DNA, the CDR3 is TGTGCCAGCAGCTCCCGACTAGGTTTCAATGAGCAGTTCTTC.